This is a list of T cell receptor beta chains from one sample in a study of T cell changes during pregnancy in multiple sclerosis. This table comes from immunoSEQ multiplex PCR, and its TCRdb copy is limited to in-frame clones, with some not included. Of tens of thousands of clones detected, 92% appear once; the ten largest clones hold 2.8%. The sample consisted of peripheral blood, taken in the third trimester of pregnancy. The receptors were gathered from a female donor in good health, enrolled as a control in a pregnancy study. The CDR3 runs from the conserved cysteine through the conserved F or W. Fields, in order: V gene, CDR3 protein.

v_gene: TRBV7-2; CDR3aa: CASSSVRGGPQEQFF
v_gene: TRBV30; CDR3aa: CAWSLGLSSYEQYF
v_gene: TRBV7-9; CDR3aa: CASSLGVSGSGDEQYF
v_gene: TRBV5-1; CDR3aa: CASSLGWEDRGRGGYTF
v_gene: TRBV5-5; CDR3aa: CASSLGTASPLHF
v_gene: TRBV5-1; CDR3aa: CASSSDQGFGGYTF
v_gene: TRBV14; CDR3aa: CASSPWTGEETQYF
v_gene: TRBV1; CDR3aa: CTSSSRRSGRPDTQYF
v_gene: TRBV7-9; CDR3aa: CASSLGQDNQPQHF
v_gene: TRBV4-3; CDR3aa: CASSQDILAGDNNEQFF
v_gene: TRBV19; CDR3aa: CASSPTGGPDTQYF
v_gene: TRBV27; CDR3aa: CASSWTSGAYNEQFF
v_gene: TRBV5-1; CDR3aa: CASSGGARQETQYF
v_gene: TRBV2; CDR3aa: CASIRGINSPLHF
v_gene: TRBV6-5; CDR3aa: CASSPSGGHDEQFF
v_gene: TRBV6-5; CDR3aa: CASSSGTSTDTQYF
v_gene: TRBV5-4; CDR3aa: CASSLGGDLRELFF
v_gene: TRBV6-1; CDR3aa: CASSGASGRAGTDTQYF
v_gene: TRBV5-1; CDR3aa: CASSLELENPAFF
v_gene: TRBV28; CDR3aa: CASSFGLAGDTGELFF
v_gene: TRBV4-1; CDR3aa: CASSQGSREKLFF
v_gene: TRBV2; CDR3aa: CASHERRGRDTQYF
v_gene: TRBV2; CDR3aa: CASSVDTSSYEQYF
v_gene: TRBV4-1; CDR3aa: CASSLGGENTIYF
v_gene: TRBV6-1; CDR3aa: CASSPQVYSYNEQFF
v_gene: TRBV6-1; CDR3aa: CASRGLGPQHF
v_gene: TRBV7-9; CDR3aa: CASSLTQGESPLHF
v_gene: TRBV5-4; CDR3aa: CASSPPSRLAGDTDTQYF
v_gene: TRBV9; CDR3aa: CASSVGPRTGGSYEQYF
v_gene: TRBV9; CDR3aa: CASSVGLAGEWADTQYF
v_gene: TRBV19; CDR3aa: CASSIVGEVEKLFF
v_gene: TRBV12-5; CDR3aa: CASMGSVTSGSADTQYF
v_gene: TRBV6-5; CDR3aa: CASSSGGRWEGVQYF
v_gene: TRBV19; CDR3aa: CASSPGAYSNQPQHF
v_gene: TRBV29-1; CDR3aa: CSVEDQGEYF
v_gene: TRBV6-5; CDR3aa: CASSYHPSDPSYEQYF
v_gene: TRBV5-4; CDR3aa: CASSLERGSGNTIYF
v_gene: TRBV6-1; CDR3aa: CASSGNWDKGDTYWGQPQHF
v_gene: TRBV19; CDR3aa: CASSTGGYNEQFF
v_gene: TRBV9; CDR3aa: CASSTPRDRGQNEQYF
v_gene: TRBV18; CDR3aa: CASSPVTAPGTDTQYF
v_gene: TRBV19; CDR3aa: CASSSSAYNSPLHF
v_gene: TRBV2; CDR3aa: CASRMSAGYNEQFF
v_gene: TRBV9; CDR3aa: CASSLGGGTEAFF
v_gene: TRBV29-1; CDR3aa: CSVEGSGRTDNEQFF
v_gene: TRBV28; CDR3aa: CASSLALGTMDSPLHF
v_gene: TRBV5-1; CDR3aa: CASSEGARGANVLTF